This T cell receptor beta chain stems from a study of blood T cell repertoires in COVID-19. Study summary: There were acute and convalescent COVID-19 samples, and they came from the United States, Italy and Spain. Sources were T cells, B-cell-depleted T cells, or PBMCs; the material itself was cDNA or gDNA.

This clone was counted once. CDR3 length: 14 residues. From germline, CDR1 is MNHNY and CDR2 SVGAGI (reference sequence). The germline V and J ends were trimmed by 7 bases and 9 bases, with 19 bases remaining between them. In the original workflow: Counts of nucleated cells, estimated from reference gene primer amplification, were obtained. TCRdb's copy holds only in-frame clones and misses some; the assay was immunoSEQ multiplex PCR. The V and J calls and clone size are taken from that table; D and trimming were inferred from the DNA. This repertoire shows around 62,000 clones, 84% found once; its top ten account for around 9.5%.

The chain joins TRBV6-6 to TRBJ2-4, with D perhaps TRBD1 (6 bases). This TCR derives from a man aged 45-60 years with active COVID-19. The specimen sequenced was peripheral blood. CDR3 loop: CASTPPGQAIIQYF. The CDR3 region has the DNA TGTGCCAGCACTCCACCGGGACAAGCTATCATTCAGTACTTC.